These 6 T cell receptor beta chains share one sample of origin, sequenced in a study of patients and donors after allogeneic stem cell transplantation. TCRdb reanalysed the RT-PCR reads using MiXCR and keeps one entry per CDR3 protein. The table shows about 960,000 distinct CDR3 sequences, with roughly 18% occurring only once. Sequencing was carried out using blood, either unsorted or a sorted T cell fraction (not recorded which). The receptors originated from a human donor who was either an allogeneic HSCT recipient or a stem cell or donor lymphocyte infusion donor (not recorded which). It is not recorded whose cells these are; they may come from a transplant donor.

The V gene is TRBV4-1, the J gene TRBJ2-1, with 8 bases lining up with TRBD2. After removal of 4 bases from V and 9 bases from J, the junction contained 14 bases not matched to a gene. Germline V gene sequence: CDR1 MGHRA, CDR2 YSYEKL. This CDR3 has 16 amino acids. The CDR3 is CASSPLGAGLGVEQFF. In nucleotides, the CDR3 is TGCGCCAGCAGCCCCTTGGGGGCGGGACTAGGGGTTGAGCAGTTCTTC.

This clonotype has only a few counts. J is TRBJ1-2 and V is TRBV6-4, with a tentative D call TRBD1 (5 bases). V lost 6 bases and J 4 bases, leaving 21 bases between the germline ends. From germline, CDR1 is MRHNA and CDR2 SNTAGT. There are 16 residues in the CDR3. The CDR3 nucleotides are TGTGCCAGCAGCCCCGGGGGAGGGGTGATTACCTATGGCTACACCTTC. This gives the protein CASSPGGGVITYGYTF.

The chain recombines TRBV6-5 with TRBJ2-3, with D unresolved. Germline V lookup: CDR1 MNHEY, CDR2 SVGAGI. The V end lost 2 bases, the J end lost 6 bases, and 18 bases lay between the germline ends. The CDR3 is 16 residues long. CDR3 residues: CASSYVQSRKRDTQYF. DNA for the CDR3: TGTGCCAGCAGTTACGTCCAGAGCAGAAAGCGCGATACGCAGTATTTT.

V usage is TRBV30 and J usage is TRBJ2-1; weak D call: TRBD1 (5 bases). V shed 5 bases and J shed 6 bases, with 14 bases lying between them. CDR3 length: 13 residues. CDR1 and CDR2 from the germline V gene are GTSNPN and SVGIG (reference sequence). In DNA, the CDR3 is TGTGCCTGGTCCCTGGGGCTCCTCAATGAGCAGTTCTTC. This translates into CAWSLGLLNEQFF.

This clonotype was seen only a few times. The chain's CDR3 is CASSVAREPDTQYF. In DNA, the CDR3 is TGTGCCAGCAGCGTAGCCCGGGAGCCGGATACGCAGTATTTT. The V call is TRBV9, the J call TRBJ2-3; D perhaps matches TRBD2 (6 bases). V was cut by 0 bases and J by 6 bases, with 11 bases left in between. CDR1 and CDR2 (germline): SGDLS, YYNGEE. The CDR3 contains 14 residues.

The chain uses TRBV9 and TRBJ1-2; no clear D. Trimming removed 0 bases from V and 5 bases from J, with 8 bases in between. The CDR3 extends over 13 amino acids. In germline, CDR1 is SGDLS, CDR2 YYNGEE. CDR3 protein: CASSVDAGYGYTF. Written as DNA, the CDR3 is TGTGCCAGCAGCGTAGACGCAGGTTATGGCTACACCTTC.